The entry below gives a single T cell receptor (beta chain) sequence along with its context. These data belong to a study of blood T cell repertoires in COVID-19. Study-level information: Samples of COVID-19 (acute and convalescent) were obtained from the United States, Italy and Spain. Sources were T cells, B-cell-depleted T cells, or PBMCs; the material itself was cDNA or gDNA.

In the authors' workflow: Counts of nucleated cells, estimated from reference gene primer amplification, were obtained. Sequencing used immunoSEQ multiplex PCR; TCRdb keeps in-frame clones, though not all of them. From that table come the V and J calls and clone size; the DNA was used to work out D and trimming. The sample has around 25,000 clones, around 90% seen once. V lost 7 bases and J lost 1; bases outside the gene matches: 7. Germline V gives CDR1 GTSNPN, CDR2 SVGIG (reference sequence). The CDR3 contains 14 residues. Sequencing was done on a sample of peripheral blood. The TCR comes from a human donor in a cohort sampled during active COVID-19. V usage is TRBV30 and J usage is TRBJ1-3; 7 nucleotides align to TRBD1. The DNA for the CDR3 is TGTGCCTCAACGGACAGGCGGTCTGGAAACACCATATATTTT. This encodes CASTDRRSGNTIYF.